This TCR beta chain is from a study of cytomegalovirus exposure and HLA in healthy donors. CDR3 length: 14 amino acids. Losses at the gene ends were 4 bases for V and 2 bases for J; bases not matched to a gene: 4. Germline V lookup: CDR1 SEHNR, CDR2 FQNEAQ (reference sequence). Among the 120 subjects of the validation cohort, separate from the approximately 660-subject first cohort, were the donors. Measured with immunoSEQ multiplex PCR; TCRdb has only the in-frame clones, and not every one. The sample gives about 73,000 clones, roughly 90% of which show up once; less than 5% is in the top ten. The sequence was collected from a woman between 18 and 30 years old in good health and CMV-seropositive. The chain uses TRBV7-9 and TRBJ2-7, with 8 bases that match TRBD1. Sequencing was carried out using PBMCs. The CDR3 protein is CASSYRGTTYEQYF. The CDR3 DNA follows: TGTGCCAGCAGCTACAGGGGGACAACCTACGAGCAGTACTTC.